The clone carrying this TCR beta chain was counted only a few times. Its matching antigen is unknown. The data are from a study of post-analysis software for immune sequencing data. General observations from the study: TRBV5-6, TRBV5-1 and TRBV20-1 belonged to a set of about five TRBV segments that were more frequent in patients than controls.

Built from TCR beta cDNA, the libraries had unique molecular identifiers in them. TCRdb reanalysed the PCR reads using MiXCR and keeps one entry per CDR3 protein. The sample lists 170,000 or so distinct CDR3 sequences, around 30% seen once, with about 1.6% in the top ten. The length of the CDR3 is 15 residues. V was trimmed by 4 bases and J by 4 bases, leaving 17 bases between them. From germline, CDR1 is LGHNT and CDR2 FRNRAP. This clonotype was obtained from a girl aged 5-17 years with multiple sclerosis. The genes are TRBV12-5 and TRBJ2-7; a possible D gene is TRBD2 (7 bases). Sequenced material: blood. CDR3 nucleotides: TGTGCTAGTGGTTCGGTAGGGGGGGGACCGTACGAGCAGTACTTC. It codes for CASGSVGGGPYEQYF.